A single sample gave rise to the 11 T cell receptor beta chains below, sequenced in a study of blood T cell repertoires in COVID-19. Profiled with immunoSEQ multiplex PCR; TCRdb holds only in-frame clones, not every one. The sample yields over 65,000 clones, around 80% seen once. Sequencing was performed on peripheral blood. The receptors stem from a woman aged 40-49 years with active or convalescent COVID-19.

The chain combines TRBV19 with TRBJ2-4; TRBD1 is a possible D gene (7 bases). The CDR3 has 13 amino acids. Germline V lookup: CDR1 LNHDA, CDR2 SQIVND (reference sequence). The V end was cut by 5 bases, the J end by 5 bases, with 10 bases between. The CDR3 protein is CASSDREENIQYF. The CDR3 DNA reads TGTGCCAGTAGTGACAGGGAGGAAAACATTCAGTACTTC.

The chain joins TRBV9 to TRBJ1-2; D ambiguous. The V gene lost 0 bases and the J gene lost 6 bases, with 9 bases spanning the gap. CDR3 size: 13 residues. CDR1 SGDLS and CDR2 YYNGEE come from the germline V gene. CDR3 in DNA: TGTGCCAGCAGCGTAGACCCGGAGCATGGCTACACCTTC. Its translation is CASSVDPEHGYTF.

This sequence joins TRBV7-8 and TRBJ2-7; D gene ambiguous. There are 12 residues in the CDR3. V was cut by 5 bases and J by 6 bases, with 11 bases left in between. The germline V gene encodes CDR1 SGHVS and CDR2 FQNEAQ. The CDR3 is CASSPIASEQYF. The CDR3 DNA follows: TGTGCCAGCAGCCCCATAGCCTCCGAGCAGTACTTC.

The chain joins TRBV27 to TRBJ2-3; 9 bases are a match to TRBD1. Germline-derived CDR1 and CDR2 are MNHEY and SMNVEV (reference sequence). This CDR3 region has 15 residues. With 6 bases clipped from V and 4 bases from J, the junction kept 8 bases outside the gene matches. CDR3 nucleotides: TGTGCCAGCAGCATACAGGGGGCTATCGCAGATACGCAGTATTTT. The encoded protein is CASSIQGAIADTQYF.

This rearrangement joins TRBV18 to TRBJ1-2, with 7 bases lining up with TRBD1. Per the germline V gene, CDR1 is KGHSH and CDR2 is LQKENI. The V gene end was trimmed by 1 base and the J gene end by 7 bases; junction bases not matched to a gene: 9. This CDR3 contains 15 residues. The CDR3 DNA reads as TGTGCCAGCTCACCACGAGACAGGGAAGCAGGTGGCTACACCTTC. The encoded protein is CASSPRDREAGGYTF. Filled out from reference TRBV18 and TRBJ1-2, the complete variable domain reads NAGVMQNPRHLVRRRGQEARLRCSPMKGHSHVYWYRQLPEEGLKFMVYLQKENIIDESGMPKERFSAEFPKEGPSILRIQQVVRGDSAAYFCASSPRDREAGGYTFGSGTRLTVV.

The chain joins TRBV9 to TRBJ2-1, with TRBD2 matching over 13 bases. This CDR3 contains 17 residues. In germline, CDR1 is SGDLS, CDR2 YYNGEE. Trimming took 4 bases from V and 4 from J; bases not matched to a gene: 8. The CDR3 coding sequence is TGTGCCAGCAGCTCATCCGGGACTAGCGGGAAATACAATGAGCAGTTCTTC. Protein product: CASSSSGTSGKYNEQFF.

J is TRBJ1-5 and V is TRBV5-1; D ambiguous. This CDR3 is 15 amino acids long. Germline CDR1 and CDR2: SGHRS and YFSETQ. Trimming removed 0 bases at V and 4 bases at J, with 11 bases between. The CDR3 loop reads CASSLVGSPNQPQHF. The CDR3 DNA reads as TGCGCCAGCAGCTTGGTCGGTTCCCCAAATCAGCCCCAGCATTTT.

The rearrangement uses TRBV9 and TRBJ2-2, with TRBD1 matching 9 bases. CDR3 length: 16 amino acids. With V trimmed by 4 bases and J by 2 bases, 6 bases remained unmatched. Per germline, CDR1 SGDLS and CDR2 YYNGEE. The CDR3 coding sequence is TGTGCCAGCAGCCCAATCACAGGGGGCAACACCGGGGAGCTGTTTTTT. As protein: CASSPITGGNTGELFF.

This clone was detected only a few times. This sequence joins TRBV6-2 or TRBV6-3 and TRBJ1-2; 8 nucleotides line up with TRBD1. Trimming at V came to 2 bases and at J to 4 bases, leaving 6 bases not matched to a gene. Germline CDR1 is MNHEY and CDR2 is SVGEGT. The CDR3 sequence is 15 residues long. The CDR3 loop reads CASSYPQGAGYGYTF. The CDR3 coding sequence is TGTGCCAGCAGTTACCCTCAGGGGGCCGGCTATGGCTACACCTTC.

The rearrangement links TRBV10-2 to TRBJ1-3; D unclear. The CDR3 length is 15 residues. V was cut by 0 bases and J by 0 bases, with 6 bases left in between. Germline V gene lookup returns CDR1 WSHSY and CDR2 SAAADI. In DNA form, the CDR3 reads TGCGCCAGCAGTGAGTCCGTCGGCTCTGGAAACACCATATATTTT. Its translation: CASSESVGSGNTIYF.

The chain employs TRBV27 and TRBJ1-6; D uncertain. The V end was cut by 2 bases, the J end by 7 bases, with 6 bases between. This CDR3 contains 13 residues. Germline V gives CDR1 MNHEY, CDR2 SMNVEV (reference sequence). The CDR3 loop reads CASSLVQNSPLHF. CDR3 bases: TGTGCCAGCAGTTTAGTTCAGAATTCACCCCTCCACTTT.